Only a few counts were recorded for the clone carrying this TCR beta chain. Its antigen is still unknown. The sample originates from a study of beta chain features in type 1 diabetes. Every bit of the isolated RNA underwent reverse transcription, so sequencing read expressed TCRB transcripts. Mean read depth for naive, central memory and regulatory T cell samples was a few million reads. Data came from immunoSEQ multiplex PCR; TCRdb stores just in-frame clones and leaves some out. Here the sample spans about 900,000 clones, 15% to 20% being singletons. Overall study findings and caveats: Patients showed naive, central memory and Treg TCRB repertoires that appeared more similar than those of healthy donors. Any HLA type influence on TCRB rearrangement was left unresolved here. VDJ junctions from patients with type 1 diabetes contained fewer insertions and more deletions.

V shed 5 bases and J shed 4 bases, with 19 bases lying between them. The germline CDR1 and CDR2 sequences are SEHNR and FQNEAQ (reference sequence). The CDR3 is made up of 16 amino acids. The sequence was collected from a woman younger than 35 in good health. The chain recombines TRBV7-9 with TRBJ2-3; D possibly corresponds to TRBD2 (6 bases). The sample comprised naive CD4+ T cells from blood. CDR3 nucleotides: TGTGCCAGCAGCCCCCTTTTAGAGGGAGGCCCAGATACGCAGTATTTT. Its protein is CASSPLLEGGPDTQYF.